Listed here is a single T cell receptor (beta chain). Its antigen is not yet known. Per-base qualities were not stored, and no clone one base away is much larger. This specimen comes from a study of PD-1 blockade in classical Hodgkin lymphoma (TCRdb year 2020). Looking at the study overall: Nivolumab dosing was 3 mg/kg intravenously every 2 weeks, continuing until either disease progression or unacceptable toxicity. The study used CyTOF and TCR beta sequencing to define a peripheral blood immune signature of response to PD-1 blockade in classical Hodgkin lymphoma. What the authors observed across the whole study: Among trial patients, those achieving complete response had baseline diversity similar to that of newly diagnosed patients, while diversity was significantly lower in partial responders and progressors. Diversity was lower in patients who began nivolumab less than 1 year after ASCT, so these patients were left out of later analyses to avoid confounding by immune reconstitution. Baseline TCR diversity was reported as lower in newly diagnosed patients than in healthy donors, and lower still in relapsed/refractory patients. The study was restricted to a single clinical trial cohort, and the causes of repertoire differences, possibly disease activity or prior therapy, were left undefined. By C4D1, a significant rise was seen in CD4+ TCR diversity but not in CD8+ TCR diversity (p=0.0027 vs p=0.16), and the rise was most apparent among complete responders (p=0.02).

The Qiagen DNeasy kit was used to extract genomic DNA both from unsorted PBMCs and from the negatively selected CD4+ and CD8+ fractions. Using primers that anneal to V and J segments, immunoSEQ multiplex PCR amplified the TCR beta CDR3 regions. Amplification bias was minimized using a synthetic immune receptor repertoire, and residual bias was removed computationally after sequencing. Per the authors' processing: Repertoire diversity was quantified as the Shannon entropy index using custom Python scripts. Unsorted, CD4+ and CD8+ repertoires were analyzed separately, except in combined analyses where CD4+ and CD8+ sequences were merged in silico. A clone counted as expanded when the clone's frequency after treatment rose at least 2-fold relative to C1D1, and clones undetected at baseline were given a pseudocount of 0.5. Singleton clones were defined as clones with 0 or 1 copy at C1D1, and non-singleton clones were defined as clones with 2 or more copies. Clones expanded in unsorted samples were labelled as CD4+, CD8+ or unknown by matching protein sequences in sorted samples from the same patient. Wilcoxon tests on paired samples were used to test changes in diversity from C1D1 to C4D1. TCRdb limited this immuneACCESS table to in-frame rearrangements with V and J called. A share of clones is missing; checked studies link under half to unresolved V genes, and the rest is unexplained. V and J calls and clone size are those listed in that table; D and trimming were worked out from the DNA. Counted in this sample were some 18,000 clones; approximately 73% of them appeared once. More than 20% of the sample goes to the ten largest clones.

Counted from cysteine to phenylalanine, this CDR3 has 14 amino acids. This entry keeps only the CDR3 DNA: 42 bases, framed from base 1. Trimming removed 1 base from V and 7 bases from J, leaving 11 bases between the germline ends. In the germline V gene (reference sequence), CDR1 corresponds to SGHNT and CDR2 to YYREEE. The time point label here, explained by the study, means: cycle 4 day 1 (C4D1), after around six weeks of nivolumab. Relapse after autologous stem cell transplantation had occurred in all trial patients, and cohorts A, B and C were distinguished by prior brentuximab vedotin exposure. The trial cohort comprised some 60 patients with relapsed/refractory classical Hodgkin lymphoma whose best overall responses were complete response, partial response or progressive disease. In the multi-cohort phase II CheckMate 205 trial, trial patients received single-agent nivolumab. An independent review committee assessed best overall response by applying the 2007 International Working Group response criteria. Trial PBMCs were obtained immediately prior to nivolumab initiation (C1D1) and on therapy at cycle 2 day 1 and cycle 4 day 1. After peripheral blood was drawn into 8 mL Vacutainer Cell Preparation Tubes, PBMCs were isolated by centrifugation and then cryopreserved.

The source was peripheral blood mononuclear cells (PBMCs), collected before the fourth cycle of nivolumab. The chain uses TRBV5-4 and TRBJ2-2; TRBD2 is perhaps the D gene, given 5 matching bases. This sequence originates from a human donor with classical Hodgkin lymphoma. The DNA is TGTGCCAGCAGCTTGAGAGGGTTCGTCGGGGAGCTGTTTTTT. This codes for CASSLRGFVGELFF.